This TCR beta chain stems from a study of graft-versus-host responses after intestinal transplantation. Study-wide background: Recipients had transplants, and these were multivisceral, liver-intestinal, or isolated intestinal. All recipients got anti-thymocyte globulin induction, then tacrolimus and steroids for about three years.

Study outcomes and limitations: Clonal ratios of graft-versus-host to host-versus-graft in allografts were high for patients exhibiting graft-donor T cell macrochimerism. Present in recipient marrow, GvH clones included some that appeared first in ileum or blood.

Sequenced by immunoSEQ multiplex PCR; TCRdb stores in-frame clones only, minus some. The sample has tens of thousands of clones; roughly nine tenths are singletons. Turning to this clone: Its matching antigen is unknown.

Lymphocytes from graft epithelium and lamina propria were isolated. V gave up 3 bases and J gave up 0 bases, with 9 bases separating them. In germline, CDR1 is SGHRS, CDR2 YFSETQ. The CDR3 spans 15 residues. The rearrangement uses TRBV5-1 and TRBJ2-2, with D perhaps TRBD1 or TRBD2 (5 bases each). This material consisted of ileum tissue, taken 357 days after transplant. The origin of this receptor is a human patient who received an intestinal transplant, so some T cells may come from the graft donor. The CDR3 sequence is CASSSGTANTGELFF. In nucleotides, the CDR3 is TGCGCCAGCAGCTCCGGGACGGCGAACACCGGGGAGCTGTTTTTT.